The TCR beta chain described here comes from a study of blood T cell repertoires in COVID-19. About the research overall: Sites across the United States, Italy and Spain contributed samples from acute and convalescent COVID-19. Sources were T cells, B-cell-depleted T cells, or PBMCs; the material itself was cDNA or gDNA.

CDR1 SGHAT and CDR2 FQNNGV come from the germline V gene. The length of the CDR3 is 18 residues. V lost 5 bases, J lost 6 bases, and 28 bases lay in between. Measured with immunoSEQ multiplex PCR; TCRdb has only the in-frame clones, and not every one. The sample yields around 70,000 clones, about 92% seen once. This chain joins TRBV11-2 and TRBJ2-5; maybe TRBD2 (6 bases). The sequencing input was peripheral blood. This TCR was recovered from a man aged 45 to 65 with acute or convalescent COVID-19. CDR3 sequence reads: CASSGSDRAGRLQKTQYF. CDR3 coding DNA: TGTGCCAGCAGCGGTTCTGATCGGGCGGGGAGGTTACAGAAGACCCAGTACTTC.